What follows describes a single T cell receptor (beta chain). Its antigen is unknown. This CDR3 has 14 amino acids. The trim removed 9 bases at V and 4 bases at J, leaving 10 bases unmatched. Per germline, CDR1 MGHRA and CDR2 YSYEKL. The data derive from a study of T cell responses to AZD1222 COVID-19 vaccine. General study results and limits: Dominant at 160-218 and 743-854, vaccine-associated CD4 TCRs also spanned spike.

Using immunoSEQ multiplex PCR, the repertoire was profiled, and TCRdb retains in-frame clones only, with some absent. Found here are around 140,000 clones, more than 90% of them singletons; the top ten hold approximately 5.4%. Source: peripheral blood, taken on day 0 of AZD1222 vaccination. This receptor was taken from an adult in good health. The genes are TRBV4-1 and TRBJ1-1, with 8 bases lining up with TRBD1. This CDR3 reads CASAGTGGVTEAFF. CDR3 DNA: TGCGCCAGTGCGGGCACAGGGGGTGTCACTGAAGCTTTCTTT.